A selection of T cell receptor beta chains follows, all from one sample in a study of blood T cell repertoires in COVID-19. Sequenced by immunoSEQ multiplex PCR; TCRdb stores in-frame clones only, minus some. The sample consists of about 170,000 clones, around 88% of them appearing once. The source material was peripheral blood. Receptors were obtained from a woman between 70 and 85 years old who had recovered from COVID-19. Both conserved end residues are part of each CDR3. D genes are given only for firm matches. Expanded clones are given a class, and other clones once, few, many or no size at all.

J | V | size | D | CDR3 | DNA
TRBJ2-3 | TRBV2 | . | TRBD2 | CASSDRVGLAGALGNTQYF | TGTGCCAGCAGTGACCGAGTGGGACTAGCGGGGGCCCTAGGCAATACGCAGTATTTT
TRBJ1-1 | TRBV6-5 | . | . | CATGSGLPSTEAFF | TGTGCCACGGGATCCGGGTTGCCTAGCACTGAAGCTTTCTTT
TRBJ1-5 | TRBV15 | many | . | CATSTPTHTRGQPQHF | TGTGCCACCAGCACCCCTACCCATACTCGGGGTCAGCCCCAGCATTTT
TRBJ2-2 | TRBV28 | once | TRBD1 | CASRRQGGGAFF | TGTGCCAGCAGAAGACAGGGTGGGGGCGCGTTTTTT
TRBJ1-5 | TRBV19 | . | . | CASSTLNQPQHF | TGTGCCAGTAGTACCCTTAATCAGCCCCAGCATTTT
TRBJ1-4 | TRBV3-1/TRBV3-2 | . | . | CASSQGGGEKLFF | TGTGCCAGCAGCCAGGGGGGGGGTGAAAAACTGTTTTTT
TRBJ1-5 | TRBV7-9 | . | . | CASSFETDNQPQHF | TGTGCCAGCAGCTTCGAGACAGATAATCAGCCCCAGCATTTT
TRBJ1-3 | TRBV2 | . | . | CASSKGQGGWVNTIYF | TGTGCCAGCAGTAAGGGCCAGGGAGGCTGGGTAAACACCATATATTTT
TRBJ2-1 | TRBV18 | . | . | CASSPGFGSGNEQFF | TGTGCCAGCTCACCAGGGTTTGGGTCGGGGAATGAGCAGTTCTTC
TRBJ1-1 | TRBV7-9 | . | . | CASSLEGQYTEAFF | TGTGCCAGCAGCTTAGAAGGACAGTACACTGAAGCTTTCTTT
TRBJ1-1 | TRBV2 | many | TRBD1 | CADSTGGLNTEAFF | TGTGCCGACAGCACAGGGGGTCTGAACACTGAAGCTTTCTTT
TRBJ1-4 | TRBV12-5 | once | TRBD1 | CASGLGGTGGEKLFF | TGTGCTAGTGGTTTGGGTGGGACAGGGGGTGAAAAACTGTTTTTT
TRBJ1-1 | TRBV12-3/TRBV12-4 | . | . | CASSLKMADEAFF | TGTGCCAGCAGTTTAAAGATGGCGGATGAAGCTTTCTTT
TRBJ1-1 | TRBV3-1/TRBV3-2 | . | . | CASSQEGTSTEAFF | TGTGCCAGCAGCCAAGAGGGGACTTCGACTGAGGCTTTCTTT
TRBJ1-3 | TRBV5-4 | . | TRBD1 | CASSQRTGGLGNTIYF | TGTGCCAGCAGCCAGCGGACAGGGGGCCTTGGAAACACCATATATTTT
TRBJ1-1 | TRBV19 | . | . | CASHTSGTPTEAFF | TGTGCCAGCCACACCTCGGGGACACCAACCGAAGCTTTCTTT
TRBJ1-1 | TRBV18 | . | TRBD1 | CASSPGTGARDTEAFF | TGTGCCAGCTCACCCGGGACAGGGGCGCGGGACACTGAAGCTTTCTTT
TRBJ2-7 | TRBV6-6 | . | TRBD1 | CASSYSGDSVSEQYF | TGTGCCAGCAGTTACTCAGGGGACAGCGTCTCCGAGCAGTACTTC
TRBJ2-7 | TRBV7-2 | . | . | CASSRTGNPYEQYF | TGTGCCAGCAGCCGCACGGGGAATCCCTACGAGCAGTACTTC
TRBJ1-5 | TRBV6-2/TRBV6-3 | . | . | CASSYSISRGYSNQPQHF | TGTGCCAGCAGTTACTCGATAAGCCGGGGTTATAGCAATCAGCCCCAGCATTTT
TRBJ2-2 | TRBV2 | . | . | CASRVGTEEGGELFF | TGTGCCAGCAGGGTTGGAACCGAAGAGGGCGGGGAGCTGTTTTTT
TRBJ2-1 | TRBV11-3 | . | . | CASSFSGYSYNEQFF | TGTGCCAGCAGCTTTAGCGGATACTCCTACAATGAGCAGTTCTTC
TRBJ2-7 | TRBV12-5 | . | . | CASGPPGYEQYF | TGTGCTAGTGGCCCGCCCGGCTACGAGCAGTACTTC
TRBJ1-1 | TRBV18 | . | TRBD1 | CASSTGTDTEAFF | TGTGCCAGCTCAACAGGGACAGACACTGAAGCTTTCTTT
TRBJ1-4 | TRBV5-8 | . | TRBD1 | CASSAPGGQGNEKLFF | TGTGCCAGCAGCGCACCCGGCGGACAGGGGAATGAAAAACTGTTTTTT
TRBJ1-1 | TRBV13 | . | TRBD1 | CASSPPDGTGGTEAFF | TGTGCCAGCAGCCCACCGGACGGGACAGGGGGCACTGAAGCTTTCTTT
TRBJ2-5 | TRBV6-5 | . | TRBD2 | CASSSRGLARETQYF | TGTGCCAGCAGTTCGAGGGGACTAGCGAGAGAGACCCAGTACTTC
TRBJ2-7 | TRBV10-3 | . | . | CAISAALDSHEQYF | TGTGCCATCAGTGCGGCGCTGGACAGCCACGAGCAGTACTTC
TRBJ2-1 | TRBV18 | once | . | CASSPSRGGNEQFF | TGTGCCAGCTCACCATCCCGAGGGGGTAATGAGCAGTTCTTC
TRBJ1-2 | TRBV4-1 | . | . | CASSQADRLYGYTF | TGCGCCAGCAGCCAAGCTGACAGGCTCTATGGCTACACCTTC
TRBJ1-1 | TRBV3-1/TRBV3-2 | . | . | CASSQDAARRAFF | TGTGCCAGCAGCCAAGATGCGGCCCGGAGGGCTTTCTTT
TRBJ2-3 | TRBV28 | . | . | CASSSFGQTVLATQYF | TGTGCCAGCAGTTCCTTCGGACAGACCGTTTTGGCTACGCAGTATTTT
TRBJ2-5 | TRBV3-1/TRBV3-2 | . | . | CASSQETSRAQYF | TGTGCCAGCAGCCAAGAGACGAGCCGGGCCCAGTACTTC
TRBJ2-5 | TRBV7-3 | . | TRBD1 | CASSGQGQDGETQYF | TGTGCCAGCAGCGGACAGGGCCAGGATGGAGAGACCCAGTACTTC
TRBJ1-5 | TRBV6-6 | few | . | CASRQIGQPDQPQHF | TGTGCCAGCAGACAAATTGGACAGCCGGATCAGCCCCAGCATTTT
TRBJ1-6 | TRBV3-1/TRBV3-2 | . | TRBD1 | CASSPRTGAYNSPLHF | TGTGCCAGCAGCCCCCGTACAGGGGCCTATAATTCACCCCTCCACTTT
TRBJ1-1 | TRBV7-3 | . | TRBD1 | CASSLTGQGAGTEAFF | TGTGCCAGCAGCTTGACGGGACAGGGCGCCGGCACTGAAGCTTTCTTT
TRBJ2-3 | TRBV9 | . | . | CASSARGLRTDTQYF | TGTGCCAGCAGCGCCCGGGGTCTCCGCACAGATACGCAGTATTTT
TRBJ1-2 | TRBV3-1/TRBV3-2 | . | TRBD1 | CASSHLGGDYGYTF | TGTGCCAGCAGCCATTTAGGGGGCGACTATGGCTACACCTTC
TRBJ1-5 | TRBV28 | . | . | CASSSPGTYNVGPQHF | TGTGCCAGCAGTTCCCCGGGGACATACAACGTCGGGCCCCAGCATTTT
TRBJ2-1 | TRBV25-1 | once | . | CASSEGGAGVLPFF | TGTGCCAGCAGTGAAGGGGGAGCGGGCGTTCTCCCGTTCTTC
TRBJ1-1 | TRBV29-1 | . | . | CSVVGWQVGQGNTEAFF | TGCAGCGTTGTTGGTTGGCAGGTGGGTCAGGGGAACACTGAAGCTTTCTTT
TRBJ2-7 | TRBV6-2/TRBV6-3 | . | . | CASSYAWTSYEQYF | TGTGCCAGCAGTTACGCCTGGACATCCTACGAGCAGTACTTC
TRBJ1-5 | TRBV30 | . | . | CAWRWAGPGYSNQPQHF | TGTGCCTGGAGGTGGGCAGGGCCCGGCTATAGCAATCAGCCCCAGCATTTT
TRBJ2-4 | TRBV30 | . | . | CAWSATRDAGWYF | TGTGCCTGGAGTGCAACCCGGGACGCGGGGTGGTACTTC
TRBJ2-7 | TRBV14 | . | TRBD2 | CASSQGGLAYYEQYF | TGTGCCAGCAGCCAAGGGGGACTAGCGTACTACGAGCAGTACTTC
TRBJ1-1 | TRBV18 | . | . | CASSLGRNTEAFF | TGTGCCAGCTCATTGGGGCGGAACACTGAAGCTTTCTTT
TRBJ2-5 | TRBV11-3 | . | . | CASSPDSQETQYF | TGTGCCAGCAGCCCGGACAGCCAAGAGACCCAGTACTTC